These 15 T cell receptor beta chains originate from one sample sequenced in a study of blood T cells in healthy people across ages. For the second PCR, which ran for about 7 to 12 cycles, a sample-barcoded 5' primer and a J-beta primer mix were used. One entry per CDR3 protein, called by TCRdb with MiXCR from the 5' RACE reads. Of hundreds of thousands of distinct CDR3 sequences listed, 24% are singletons. These same records also appear under a second study, on T cells of mothers and their children.

Specimen: blood. The source of these receptors is a boy between 10 and 17 years old in good health.

This chain connects TRBV7-3 to TRBJ2-3; the D is unclear. The CDR3 is 23 amino acids. V shed 1 base and J shed 2 bases, with 34 bases lying between them. Germline CDR1 reads SGHTA; CDR2 reads FQGTGA. CDR3 loop: CASSLRDPRFGREAIPNTDTQYF. CDR3 nucleotides: TGTGCCAGCAGCTTAAGGGATCCCAGGTTTGGGCGCGAGGCCATACCTAACACAGATACGCAGTATTTT.

This chain joins TRBV29-1 and TRBJ2-1, with a tentative D call TRBD1 (5 bases). CDR1 and CDR2 (germline): SQVTM, ANQGSEA. The CDR3 extends over 12 amino acids. V lost 6 bases and J 8 bases, leaving 14 bases between the germline ends. This CDR3 is CSVVEQGDEQFF. The CDR3 region has the DNA TGCAGCGTAGTCGAACAAGGGGATGAGCAGTTCTTC.

This chain connects TRBV29-1 to TRBJ2-1, with D perhaps TRBD2 (7 bases). With 6 bases removed from V and 7 bases from J, the gap between germline ends came to 22 bases. This CDR3 has 15 amino acids. Germline V lookup: CDR1 SQVTM, CDR2 ANQGSEA. The chain's CDR3 is CSVGGGWIDRNEQFF. The CDR3 DNA reads TGCAGCGTGGGGGGGGGCTGGATAGACCGAAATGAGCAGTTCTTC.

This clonotype has more than one count but fewer than ten. This chain links TRBV29-1 with TRBJ1-2, with no clear D. With 6 bases removed from V and 8 bases from J, the gap between germline ends came to 16 bases. In germline, CDR1 is SQVTM, CDR2 ANQGSEA. The CDR3 spans 12 residues. CDR3: CSVAGLPEGYTF. CDR3 in DNA: TGCAGCGTCGCCGGGCTTCCAGAGGGCTACACCTTC.

J is TRBJ1-1 and V is TRBV4-3, with D maybe TRBD1 (5 bases). The length of the CDR3 is 16 residues. The V gene's germline CDR1 is LGHNA and CDR2 YSLEER. With 3 bases removed from V and 5 bases from J, the gap between germline ends came to 19 bases. CDR3 nucleotide sequence: TGCGCCAGCAGCCAGGGACCGCGGACCCCGGGAACTGAAGCTTTCTTT. Translating gives CASSQGPRTPGTEAFF.

This clonotype was counted only a few times. The gene calls are TRBV9 and TRBJ2-3, with D possibly TRBD1 on 5 matching bases. CDR1 SGDLS and CDR2 YYNGEE come from the germline V gene. The CDR3 is 16 amino acids. Trimming cost V 3 bases and J 0 bases, with 14 bases left between them. The CDR3 loop reads CASSAQGLTSTDTQYF. The CDR3 DNA reads as TGTGCCAGCAGCGCCCAGGGATTGACTAGCACAGATACGCAGTATTTT.

This clonotype was detected only a few times. The chain carries TRBV5-4 and TRBJ1-1; D gene uncertain. This CDR3 is 14 amino acids long. The ends were cut back, 3 bases at V and 5 bases at J, with 14 bases in the middle. Germline V lookup: CDR1 SGHNT, CDR2 YYREEE (reference sequence). CDR3 sequence (DNA): TGTGCCAGCAGCTCCCGACGCGAACTAACTGAAGCTTTCTTT. Translated, it gives CASSSRRELTEAFF. Combining the CDR3 with reference TRBV5-4 and TRBJ1-1 gives the whole variable domain ETGVTQSPTHLIKTRGQQVTLRCSSQSGHNTVSWYQQALGQGPQFIFQYYREEENGRGNFPPRFSGLQFPNYSSELNVNALELDDSALYLCASSSRRELTEAFFGQGTRLTVV.

This clonotype was seen a handful of times. This rearrangement joins TRBV9 to TRBJ2-1, with D uncertain. The germline V and J ends were trimmed by 4 bases and 3 bases, with 17 bases remaining between them. Germline CDR1 SGDLS, CDR2 YYNGEE. CDR3 size: 16 residues. The CDR3 DNA is TGTGCCAGCAGCCCCCGGTGGGCCGGGTGCTACAATGAGCAGTTCTTC. Its protein product is CASSPRWAGCYNEQFF.

This chain joins TRBV3-1 and TRBJ2-2; maybe TRBD1 (6 bases). This CDR3 is built from 15 residues. Trimming shortened V by 4 bases and J by 0 bases, and 9 bases separated the two germline ends. The germline V gene encodes CDR1 LGHDT and CDR2 YNNKEL (reference sequence). The CDR3 loop is CASSRGHANTGELFF. In nucleotides, the CDR3 is TGTGCCAGCAGCCGGGGACACGCGAACACCGGGGAGCTGTTTTTT.

The sample holds a few counts of this clonotype. This chain's CDR3 is CASSLPQNYGYTF. The CDR3 DNA is TGTGCCAGCAGTTTACCCCAGAACTATGGCTACACCTTC. V gene TRBV28 combines with J gene TRBJ1-2; no definite D call. V gave up 2 bases and J gave up 2 bases, with 6 bases separating them. The CDR3 consists of 13 residues. The germline gives CDR1 MDHEN, CDR2 SYDVKM.

The table lists this clonotype with a few counts. The genes are TRBV27 and TRBJ2-5, with 10 bases identical to TRBD1. The end of the DNA aligns better with TRBJ2-7, so the J call may be wrong. CDR1 and CDR2 (germline): MNHEY, SMNVEV (reference sequence). This CDR3 region has 14 residues. CDR3: CASNPGQGSYEQYF. CDR3 nucleotide sequence: TGTGCCAGCAACCCGGGACAGGGGTCCTACGAGCAGTACTTC.

The chain joins TRBV4-1 to TRBJ1-4; weak D call: TRBD1 (5 bases). The V gene lost 1 base and the J gene lost 8 bases, with 11 bases spanning the gap. Germline values: CDR1 MGHRA, CDR2 YSYEKL. The CDR3 sequence is 14 residues long. The CDR3 is CASSQVTRGEKLFF. The DNA for the CDR3 is TGCGCCAGCAGCCAAGTAACAAGGGGCGAAAAACTGTTTTTT.

J is TRBJ1-4 and V is TRBV27; 9 bases match TRBD1. The J segment lost 2 bases and the V segment lost 5 bases, leaving 12 bases of the junction unmatched. The CDR3 has 18 amino acids. In germline, CDR1 is MNHEY, CDR2 SMNVEV (reference sequence). The chain's CDR3 is CASSTRTGAPLTNEKLFF. The CDR3, as DNA: TGTGCCAGCAGTACCCGGACAGGGGCCCCTTTGACTAATGAAAAACTGTTTTTT.

This rearrangement joins TRBV5-5 to TRBJ2-3, with 7 bases fitting TRBD2. The CDR3 is 16 residues long. The junction had 11 bases not matched to a gene; V was cut back by 4 bases and J by 3 bases. Per the germline V gene, CDR1 is SGHKS and CDR2 is YYEKEE (reference sequence). CDR3 coding DNA: TGTGCCAGCAGCACCCCGCGCGGGAGCGAAACAGATACGCAGTATTTT. The encoded protein is CASSTPRGSETDTQYF. Together with reference TRBV5-5 and TRBJ2-3, the CDR3 gives the full variable domain: DAGVTQSPTHLIKTRGQQVTLRCSPISGHKSVSWYQQVLGQGPQFIFQYYEKEERGRGNFPDRFSARQFPNYSSELNVNALLLGDSALYLCASSTPRGSETDTQYFGPGTRLTVL.

Comments on this clonotype: Germline is not matched at one junction end, which may reflect a read error. The chain employs TRBV7-7 and TRBJ2-5, with 8 bases fitting TRBD2. The CDR3 totals 16 residues. Germline CDR1 reads SSHAT; CDR2 reads FNYEAQ (reference sequence). DNA of the CDR3: TGTGCTAGCAGCTTACTGGGACTAGGTTTTACTGAGATCCAGTACTTC. Protein sequence: CASSLLGLGFTEIQYF.